These 11 T cell receptor beta chains originate from one sample sequenced in a study of regulatory T cells in long-lasting Graves disease. iRepertoire HTBI primers and Arm-PCR of CDR3 regions built TCR beta libraries. One entry per CDR3 protein results from TCRdb running MiXCR on the multiplex PCR reads. The sample has 350,000 to 500,000 distinct CDR3 sequences; less than 20% are singletons. Documented time point: newly diagnosed GD, antithyroid drugs for less than 3 months. Generation of the TCR library employed RNA extracted from PBMCs. Separately, the same data were catalogued under a study of T cells in Graves' hyperthyroidism and ophthalmopathy.

Sequencing used peripheral blood mononuclear cells (PBMCs), obtained at new diagnosis, from a patient treated with antithyroid drugs. These receptor sequences come from a woman between 18 and 29 years old with Graves disease.

The sample holds a few counts of this clonotype. The chain carries TRBV6-5 and TRBJ2-2; D uncertain. Trimming cost V 4 bases and J 1 base, with 7 bases left between them. The germline V gene encodes CDR1 MNHEY and CDR2 SVGAGI. This CDR3 comprises 14 residues. In nucleotides, the CDR3 is TGTGCCAGCAGTTTCCTCAAGAACACCGGGGAGCTGTTTTTT. Its protein product is CASSFLKNTGELFF.

This clonotype is a singleton in its sample. The chain has TRBV29-1 and TRBJ1-2; D is undetermined. V lost 7 bases and J lost 4, with 10 bases in between. Germline V gene sequence: CDR1 SQVTM, CDR2 ANQGSEA. CDR3 length: 11 residues. This CDR3 reads CSAIGTYGYTF. CDR3 in DNA: TGCAGCGCAATCGGAACCTATGGCTACACCTTC. Complete variable domain (other parts from reference TRBV29-1 and TRBJ1-2): SAVISQKPSRDICQRGTSLTIQCQVDSQVTMMFWYRQQPGQSLTLIATANQGSEATYESGFVIDKFPISRPNLTFSTLTVSNMSPEDSSIYLCSAIGTYGYTFGSGTRLTVV.

This clonotype was detected only a few times. The chain combines TRBV5-1 with TRBJ1-1; D is possibly TRBD1 (5 bases). The CDR3 has 16 residues. V lost 3 bases, J lost 6 bases, and 21 bases lay in between. Per germline, CDR1 SGHRS and CDR2 YFSETQ. The CDR3 protein is CASSSWDGVVHAEAFF. For the CDR3, the DNA is TGCGCCAGCAGCTCCTGGGACGGTGTGGTTCACGCTGAAGCTTTCTTT.

Ten or more counts support this clonotype. This chain uses TRBV20-1 with TRBJ1-2; possible D gene TRBD1, 5 bases. Germline CDR1 reads DFQATT; CDR2 reads SNEGSKA (reference sequence). CDR3 length equals 9 residues. The CDR3 loop reads CRGDTGYTF. CDR3 DNA: TGCAGGGGGGATACTGGCTACACCTTC.

This clonotype was observed a handful of times. This chain joins TRBV13 and TRBJ2-3; D is uncertain. Trimming pared 0 bases from V and 2 bases from J, leaving 9 bases between. The CDR3 length is 15 residues. Germline V gene lookup returns CDR1 PRHDT and CDR2 FYEKMQ (reference sequence). Written as DNA, the CDR3 is TGTGCCAGCAGCTTAGGGGCAGAGTCCACAGATACGCAGTATTTT. This codes for CASSLGAESTDTQYF.

Worth noting for this clonotype: This could be a read error, since a much larger clone is one nucleotide away. This chain joins TRBV12-3 or TRBV12-4 and TRBJ1-3; D is ambiguous. The V end lost 7 bases, the J end lost 0 bases, and 4 bases lay between the germline ends. The CDR3 loop spans 12 amino acids. CDR3 DNA: TGTGCCAGCACCCTCTCTGGAAACACCATATATTTT. Translating it yields CASTLSGNTIYF.

This clonotype was seen ten or more times. J is TRBJ2-5 and V is TRBV27, with 8 bases lining up with TRBD1. The germline CDR1 and CDR2 sequences are MNHEY and SMNVEV (reference sequence). The CDR3 has 14 residues. V lost 5 bases to trimming and J lost 4 bases; unmatched junction nucleotides: 6. The CDR3 protein is CASSTGQGGETQYF. The CDR3, as DNA: TGTGCCAGCAGTACCGGACAGGGAGGAGAGACCCAGTACTTC.

This sequence joins TRBV28 and TRBJ2-7; D perhaps matches TRBD2 (6 bases). Germline V gene sequence: CDR1 MDHEN, CDR2 SYDVKM. Trimming stripped 1 base from V and 7 bases from J, with 23 bases between. The CDR3 extends over 17 amino acids. In nucleotides, the CDR3 is TGTGCCAGCAGTTTATTCCTCTGGGGAACGGGAGTGAGGGAGCAGTACTTC. Amino acids: CASSLFLWGTGVREQYF. Complete variable domain (other parts from reference TRBV28 and TRBJ2-7): DVKVTQSSRYLVKRTGEKVFLECVQDMDHENMFWYRQDPGLGLRLIYFSYDVKMKEKGDIPEGYSVSREKKERFSLILESASTNQTSMYLCASSLFLWGTGVREQYFGPGTRLTVT.

This clonotype came up a few times. J is TRBJ2-5 and V is TRBV28, with TRBD1 matching over 7 bases. The V segment lost 4 bases and the J segment 3 bases; nucleotides outside the gene matches: 8. Per germline, CDR1 MDHEN and CDR2 SYDVKM. This CDR3 has 15 residues. The CDR3 DNA sequence: TGTGCCAGCAGTTCGACAGGGTATCAAAAAGAGACCCAGTACTTC. This sequence encodes CASSSTGYQKETQYF.

This clonotype was counted at least ten times. The rearrangement uses TRBV27 and TRBJ2-7; 7 bases fit TRBD2. Germline V gene sequence: CDR1 MNHEY, CDR2 SMNVEV (reference sequence). V lost 3 bases, J lost 3 bases, and 11 bases stayed unmatched. The CDR3 is made up of 16 amino acids. CDR3 sequence reads: CASSFSGAGNYYEQYF. In DNA form, the CDR3 reads TGTGCCAGCAGTTTCAGCGGGGCAGGGAACTACTACGAGCAGTACTTC.

V is TRBV4-1 and J is TRBJ1-4, with D hard to call. The V end lost 6 bases, the J end lost 0 bases, and 20 bases lay between the germline ends. The CDR3 runs to 18 residues. Germline values: CDR1 MGHRA, CDR2 YSYEKL. This chain's CDR3 is CASSSAGRRRSTNEKLFF. Here the CDR3 DNA reads TGCGCCAGCAGTTCGGCCGGACGGCGGCGCTCAACTAATGAAAAACTGTTTTTT.